This T cell receptor (beta chain) is from a study of shared clonotypes between healthy human individuals. A word on this clone: Its antigen is unknown.

Study-level points and caveats: Larger richness was generally estimated for naive than memory subsets. A small donor pool kept down the genetic and exposure-history diversity that was represented.

CDR1 is GTSNPN, CDR2 SVGIG, per germline (reference sequence). The CDR3 has 13 residues. Trimming left V 3 bases short and J 4 bases short, with 12 bases between. Each subset's genomic DNA was shared equally among a number of immunoSEQ plates. Measured with immunoSEQ multiplex PCR; TCRdb has only the in-frame clones, and not every one. Here the sample spans 550,000 to 850,000 clones, 72% being singletons. The gene calls are TRBV30 and TRBJ1-2, with D possibly being TRBD1 (6 bases). The sequenced material came from memory CD4+ T cells sorted from blood. Sample subset: CD45RA-negative fraction. The TCR originated in a woman aged 30 to 39 in good health. The CDR3 coding sequence is TGTGCCTGGAGATCGACAGGAGCCTATGGCTACACCTTC. Its protein is CAWRSTGAYGYTF.